This TCR beta chain was sequenced in a study of prognosis after radiotherapy for stage I lung cancer. Study-level background: Roughly 11 patients' tumors were adenocarcinoma, and 6 or 7 patients' tumors were squamous cell carcinoma. Points from the study as a whole: The tumor specificity of expanded TCR clones remained undetermined.

Template was genomic DNA; TCR beta CDR3 amplified in two multiplex PCR rounds. First-round PCR, the initial amplification, used primers specific to each TRBV and TRBJ gene. TCRdb reanalysed the multiplex PCR reads using MiXCR and keeps one entry per CDR3 protein. The top ten clones hold 9.2% of a sample with about 47,000 distinct CDR3 sequences, approximately 35% of them seen once. The V segment lost 0 bases and the J segment 8 bases; nucleotides outside the gene matches: 9. The CDR3 is 16 residues long. Germline V gene data show CDR1 as SGHNT and CDR2 as YYREEE (reference sequence). This clonotype appeared many times. Its antigen is not known.

The TCR sequence derives from a donor over 45 with non-small cell lung cancer. This sequence joins TRBV5-4 and TRBJ2-1; 9 bases align to TRBD1. Material: PBMCs, obtained before or after stereotactic body radiation therapy (not recorded which). The CDR3 DNA reads as TGTGCCAGCAGCTTGGGGGGACAGGGAAACATATATGAGCAGTTCTTC. Translation gives CASSLGGQGNIYEQFF.